This T cell receptor (beta chain) is from a study of blood T cell repertoires in COVID-19. Data came from immunoSEQ multiplex PCR; TCRdb stores just in-frame clones and leaves some out. The table lists around 300,000 clones, approximately 89% of them singletons, with approximately 5% in the top ten. CDR3 length equals 14 residues. Trimming pared 7 bases from V and 0 bases from J, leaving 14 bases between. The germline V gene has CDR1 SQVTM and CDR2 ANQGSEA. Sequenced material: PBMCs or T cells enriched from blood (not recorded which). The V gene is TRBV29-1, the J gene TRBJ2-3, with no clear D. The receptor was derived from a woman younger than 45 who had recovered from COVID-19. CDR3 protein: CSADGIFSTDTQYF. The CDR3 nucleotides are TGCAGCGCAGATGGCATTTTTAGCACAGATACGCAGTATTTT.